Each of the 5 T cell receptor beta chains below was sequenced from the same sample in a study of blood T cell repertoires in COVID-19. This table comes from immunoSEQ multiplex PCR, and its TCRdb copy is limited to in-frame clones, with some not included. The sample has 200,000 to 250,000 clones; around 81% are singletons. Sequencing was carried out using peripheral blood. The receptors derive from a woman in her seventies with acute or convalescent COVID-19.

V and J are TRBV24-1 and TRBJ1-2; D may be TRBD1 (5 bases). This CDR3 spans 14 amino acids. Germline V lookup: CDR1 KGHDR, CDR2 SFDVKD. V was shortened by 1 base and J by 4 bases, with 9 bases between the two germline ends. The CDR3 DNA sequence: TGTGCCACCAGTGATTTCACCACAGGCTATGGCTACACCTTC. Protein: CATSDFTTGYGYTF.

This clone is a singleton in its sample. This sequence joins TRBV7-6 and TRBJ1-2, with TRBD1 identical over 8 bases. CDR1 and CDR2 (germline): SGHVS, FNYEAQ. Germline trimming cut 1 base from V and 2 bases from J; bases unmatched to any gene: 3. The CDR3 covers 15 residues. CDR3 amino acids: CASSLGQGRNYGYTF. In nucleotides, the CDR3 is TGTGCCAGCAGCTTAGGACAGGGGCGAAACTATGGCTACACCTTC.

V is TRBV28 and J is TRBJ2-5; TRBD1 matches 10 bases. Per the germline V gene, CDR1 is MDHEN and CDR2 is SYDVKM. The CDR3 loop spans 16 amino acids. V was pared by 5 bases and J by 1 base, with 7 bases of the junction left unmatched. The CDR3, as DNA: TGTGCCAGCAGTCCACGACAGGGGGCTGGCCAAGAGACCCAGTACTTC. Translating it yields CASSPRQGAGQETQYF.

This clone was seen a few times. V is TRBV19 and J is TRBJ2-2; TRBD2 matches 12 bases. Looked up from germline, CDR1 is LNHDA and CDR2 is SQIVND (reference sequence). V shed 3 bases, J shed 7 bases, and the junction held 18 bases outside the gene matches. The CDR3 sequence is 20 residues long. The CDR3 spells CASSIYPPTSGGLSGGELFF. The CDR3 nucleotides read TGTGCCAGTAGTATCTACCCCCCCACTAGCGGGGGGCTCTCGGGCGGGGAGCTGTTTTTT.

The chain employs TRBV6-4 and TRBJ2-1; the match to TRBD2 covers 7 bases. Germline lookup yields CDR1 MRHNA and CDR2 SNTAGT. The CDR3 contains 14 residues. V dropped 7 bases and J dropped 3; count of bases not matched to a gene: 6. The CDR3 sequence is CASKKREGYNEQFF. CDR3 nucleotides: TGTGCCAGCAAAAAGCGGGAAGGCTACAATGAGCAGTTCTTC.